The T cell receptor beta chain described here comes from a study of T-cell memory formation after mild COVID-19. MiXCR, applied by TCRdb to the 5' RACE reads, yields one record per CDR3 protein. This table holds about 450,000 distinct CDR3 sequences, 20% to 30% found once. Sequencing was performed on PBMCs or a T cell subset sorted from them (not recorded which). The origin of this receptor is an adult woman who had mild COVID-19 (a few samples of this study predate the infection). Cell type and time point are not known.

This CDR3 is CASSGRLAGGNTGELFF. In DNA form, the CDR3 reads TGTGCCAGCAGCGGACGACTAGCGGGTGGCAACACCGGGGAGCTGTTTTTT. This chain connects TRBV7-9 to TRBJ2-2, with 10 bases that match TRBD2. Trimming cost V 5 bases and J 2 bases; bases outside gene matches: 8. This CDR3 contains 17 residues. Germline V gene data show CDR1 as SEHNR and CDR2 as FQNEAQ (reference sequence).